The 29 T cell receptor beta chains reported below all come from one sample, sequenced in a study of T-cell reconstitution after alpha-beta-depleted transplantation in children. TCRbeta library construction was performed incorporating unique molecular identifiers. TCRdb independently ran MiXCR on the PCR reads; one entry per CDR3 protein. Of about 980,000 distinct CDR3 sequences listed, around 30% are singletons. The sequencing here drew on PBMCs, mostly from graft donor cells, taken 360 days after TCRalphabeta/CD19-depleted stem cell transplant. The receptors were sampled from a boy younger than two who had a stem cell transplant for SCID, so the T cells may come from the graft donor.

The chain links TRBV4-1 to TRBJ1-5, with no clear D. Germline CDR1 and CDR2: MGHRA and YSYEKL. V lost 10 bases to trimming and J lost 0 bases, with 19 bases between them. This CDR3 spans 16 amino acids. The CDR3 reads CATKASPGISNQPQHF. The CDR3 DNA reads as TGCGCCACCAAGGCAAGCCCAGGTATTAGCAATCAGCCCCAGCATTTT.

There are a few counts of this clonotype. The chain recombines TRBV27 with TRBJ2-1; maybe TRBD2 (7 bases). CDR1 and CDR2 (germline): MNHEY, SMNVEV (reference sequence). The CDR3 contains 15 residues. Trimming removed 4 bases at V and 5 bases at J, with 15 bases between. The chain's CDR3 is CASSSFRGGNNEQFF. The CDR3 nucleotides read TGTGCCAGCAGTTCCTTTAGGGGGGGGAACAATGAGCAGTTCTTC.

This clonotype has more than one count but fewer than ten. This chain uses TRBV5-1 with TRBJ2-1, with TRBD2 matching over 14 bases. Per germline, CDR1 SGHRS and CDR2 YFSETQ. The trim removed 2 bases at V and 0 bases at J, leaving 7 bases unmatched. The CDR3 is made up of 19 amino acids. CDR3 DNA sequence: TGCGCCAGCAGCTTCCCTCGACTAGCGGGGGGGAGCTCCTACAATGAGCAGTTCTTC. Protein: CASSFPRLAGGSSYNEQFF.

V usage is TRBV7-3 and J usage is TRBJ2-3, with TRBD2 as a possible D gene (7 bases). Per the germline V gene, CDR1 is SGHTA and CDR2 is FQGTGA. V was cut by 0 bases and J by 4 bases, with 11 bases left in between. The CDR3 sequence is 15 residues long. CDR3 region: CASSLTGGPADTQYF. CDR3 coding DNA: TGTGCCAGCAGCTTAACGGGGGGGCCAGCAGATACGCAGTATTTT.

This chain links TRBV5-1 with TRBJ2-2; D may be TRBD2 (6 bases). Germline assignment: CDR1 SGHRS and CDR2 YFSETQ. V was pared by 0 bases and J by 5 bases, with 14 bases between. The CDR3 covers 16 residues. Written as DNA, the CDR3 is TGCGCCAGCAGCTTGGTGCGGAGGGACTTGACCGGGGAGCTGTTTTTT. Its translation is CASSLVRRDLTGELFF.

A few counts support this clonotype. The chain employs TRBV2 and TRBJ1-3; no definite D call. V was shortened by 4 bases and J by 8 bases, with 15 bases between the two germline ends. This CDR3 comprises 14 residues. Germline V gene data show CDR1 as SNHLY and CDR2 as FYNNEI. The CDR3 bases are TGTGCCAGCAGTGCGGGCAGAATCTGGGACACCATATATTTT. As protein: CASSAGRIWDTIYF.

V usage is TRBV18 and J usage is TRBJ2-7; no reliable D call. V was cut by 6 bases and J by 6 bases, with 18 bases left in between. The CDR3 is 14 residues long. The germline V gene has CDR1 KGHSH and CDR2 LQKENI. The CDR3 nucleotides read TGTGCCAGCTCCCACACCGGTTCCTACGTCGAGCAGTACTTC. As protein: CASSHTGSYVEQYF.

This clonotype was recorded a few times. The chain links TRBV5-1 to TRBJ2-7, with TRBD1 matching over 7 bases. J lost 5 bases, V lost 2 bases, and 10 bases had no gene match. The CDR3 spans 15 residues. Looked up from germline, CDR1 is SGHRS and CDR2 is YFSETQ. CDR3 nucleotides: TGCGCCAGCAGCTTCTTCACAGGGGTTAGAGACGAGCAGTACTTC. Amino acid sequence: CASSFFTGVRDEQYF.

This sequence joins TRBV11-2 and TRBJ2-5; the D is unclear. There are 12 residues in the CDR3. Trimming took 2 bases from V and 8 from J, leaving 9 bases between them. Looked up from germline, CDR1 is SGHAT and CDR2 is FQNNGV. CDR3 region: CASSLSYVTQYF. Written as DNA, the CDR3 is TGTGCCAGCAGCTTATCTTACGTTACCCAGTACTTC.

J is TRBJ2-7 and V is TRBV4-1; possible D gene TRBD2, 6 bases. The CDR3 runs to 21 residues. Germline V gene data show CDR1 as MGHRA and CDR2 as YSYEKL. V dropped 2 bases and J dropped 1 base, with 30 bases sitting between them. Written as DNA, the CDR3 is TGCGCCAGCAGCCAACCCGGGGGATTGACCGGGCCGAGGAGGAGTTCCTACGAGCAGTACTTC. Protein product: CASSQPGGLTGPRRSSYEQYF.

CDR3 loop: CASSSYPGESGLAKNIQYF. The CDR3 region has the DNA TGCGCCAGCAGCTCTTATCCAGGGGAGAGCGGCCTAGCCAAAAACATTCAGTACTTC. The chain links TRBV5-1 to TRBJ2-4; tentative D call: TRBD1 (6 bases). V lost 3 bases and J lost 0, with 22 bases in between. Germline V gene data show CDR1 as SGHRS and CDR2 as YFSETQ. This CDR3 has 19 amino acids.

J is TRBJ2-4 and V is TRBV20-1; D unresolved. Germline lookup yields CDR1 DFQATT and CDR2 SNEGSKA (reference sequence). The CDR3 extends over 13 amino acids. With 5 bases removed from V and 3 bases from J, the gap between germline ends came to 11 bases. CDR3 region: CSALGWGKNIQYF. The CDR3 nucleotides are TGCAGTGCTCTCGGATGGGGCAAAAACATTCAGTACTTC.

This clonotype was observed at least ten times. This chain links TRBV19 with TRBJ2-3; the D gene is possibly TRBD1 (5 bases). The CDR3 contains 14 residues. The germline gives CDR1 LNHDA, CDR2 SQIVND (reference sequence). V lost 3 bases and J 0 bases, leaving 7 bases between the germline ends. The CDR3 coding sequence is TGTGCCAGTAGTATTTGGACAAGCACAGATACGCAGTATTTT. This encodes CASSIWTSTDTQYF.

This clonotype was found a few times. The CDR3 loop reads CSAGMAKNIQYF. The DNA of the CDR3 is TGCAGTGCTGGCATGGCCAAAAACATTCAGTACTTC. The rearrangement uses TRBV20-1 and TRBJ2-4; D gene uncertain. Germline CDR1 and CDR2: DFQATT and SNEGSKA (reference sequence). The CDR3 spans 12 residues. The V end lost 5 bases, the J end lost 1 base, and 6 bases lay between the germline ends.

The V and J genes are TRBV9 and TRBJ1-5; D is unclear. V lost 2 bases and J 4 bases, leaving 7 bases between the germline ends. CDR1 SGDLS and CDR2 YYNGEE come from the germline V gene. The CDR3 spans 13 residues. As DNA, the CDR3 is TGTGCCAGCAGCGTTCACCCTAATCAGCCCCAGCATTTT. Residues: CASSVHPNQPQHF.

As concerns this clonotype: Possible read error: a much larger clone is one base away. The V gene is TRBV2, the J gene TRBJ2-3; 13 nucleotides align to TRBD2. J was trimmed by 0 bases and V by 8 bases; bases with no gene match: 11. This CDR3 has 18 residues. Germline CDR1 and CDR2: SNHLY and FYNNEI. CDR3 nucleotides: TGTGCCAGCTGTCCCCCGGGACTAGCGGGGACTAGCACAGATACGCAGTATTTT. Amino acid sequence: CASCPPGLAGTSTDTQYF.

This rearrangement joins TRBV5-1 to TRBJ2-7; the match to TRBD1 covers 11 bases. Germline V lookup: CDR1 SGHRS, CDR2 YFSETQ. The CDR3 loop spans 15 amino acids. V dropped 0 bases and J dropped 5; count of bases not matched to a gene: 4. CDR3 loop: CASSLAGQGGHEQYF. CDR3 in DNA: TGCGCCAGCAGCTTGGCGGGACAGGGGGGCCACGAGCAGTACTTC.

This rearrangement joins TRBV4-2 to TRBJ1-5; 11 bases map to TRBD1. V shed 1 base and J 2 bases; nucleotides not matched to a gene: 4. Germline CDR1 reads LGHNA; CDR2 reads YNFKEQ. The CDR3 sequence is 17 residues long. This CDR3 reads CASSQGTGGRGNQPQHF. CDR3 DNA sequence: TGTGCCAGCAGCCAAGGGACAGGGGGCCGAGGCAATCAGCCCCAGCATTTT.

The genes are TRBV7-2 and TRBJ2-5; D gene unclear. This CDR3 is 13 amino acids long. Trimming took off 5 bases at V and 5 bases at J, with 12 bases between the two ends. Germline lookup yields CDR1 SGHTA and CDR2 FQGNSA. This CDR3 is CASSEVFAETQYF. As DNA, the CDR3 is TGTGCCAGCAGCGAAGTGTTTGCGGAGACCCAGTACTTC.

The V gene is TRBV6-2 or TRBV6-3, the J gene TRBJ2-3; the match to TRBD2 covers 10 bases. Germline V gene sequence: CDR1 MNHEY, CDR2 SVGEGT. This CDR3 region has 16 residues. Trimming cost V 4 bases and J 4 bases; bases outside gene matches: 8. The CDR3 here is CASSSRPSGGADTQYF. In nucleotides, the CDR3 is TGTGCCAGCAGTTCCAGGCCTAGCGGGGGAGCAGATACGCAGTATTTT.

The chain links TRBV20-1 to TRBJ1-2, with 7 bases that match TRBD1. V lost 6 bases and J lost 6; bases outside the gene matches: 13. Germline V gene sequence: CDR1 DFQATT, CDR2 SNEGSKA (reference sequence). The CDR3 loop spans 14 amino acids. CDR3 DNA sequence: TGCAGTGCCCCGGGACAGATTACCTCTAATGGCTACACCTTC. Amino acids: CSAPGQITSNGYTF.

The chain employs TRBV15 and TRBJ2-5; either TRBD1 or TRBD2 may supply D (6 bases each). CDR3 length equals 16 residues. Deletions cut 1 base from V and 5 bases from J, with 17 bases between. Germline V gene data show CDR1 as LNHNV and CDR2 as YYDKDF (reference sequence). CDR3 sequence (DNA): TGTGCCACCAGCAGAGGTCTAGGGGGGATGGAGGAGACCCAGTACTTC. Amino acids: CATSRGLGGMEETQYF.

This clonotype was counted a few times. V usage is TRBV7-2 and J usage is TRBJ1-5; 7 positions match TRBD1. CDR1 is SGHTA, CDR2 FQGNSA, per germline. The CDR3 totals 15 residues. V shed 1 base, J shed 6 bases, and the junction held 6 bases outside the gene matches. CDR3 DNA: TGTGCCAGCAGCTTAGGACCAGGGGGGAGTCAGCCCCAGCATTTT. Protein: CASSLGPGGSQPQHF.

The V gene is TRBV2, the J gene TRBJ1-1; no firm D call. V lost 2 bases, J lost 2 bases, and 12 bases lay in between. CDR1 is SNHLY, CDR2 FYNNEI, per germline. The CDR3 totals 15 residues. The CDR3 DNA is TGTGCCAGCAGTGAATCTGGTACACCCAACACTGAAGCTTTCTTT. As protein: CASSESGTPNTEAFF. The whole variable domain, filled in from reference TRBV2 and TRBJ1-1, reads EPEVTQTPSHQVTQMGQEVILRCVPISNHLYFYWYRQILGQKVEFLVSFYNNEISEKSEIFDDQFSVERPDGSNFTLKIRSTKLEDSAMYFCASSESGTPNTEAFFGQGTRLTVV.

In its sample, this clonotype was seen a few times. This sequence joins TRBV6-5 and TRBJ1-5, with 12 nucleotides matching TRBD1. The CDR3 length is 15 residues. The V segment lost 4 bases and the J segment 9 bases; nucleotides outside the gene matches: 7. Germline lookup yields CDR1 MNHEY and CDR2 SVGAGI. The CDR3 nucleotides read TGTGCCAGCAGTTTGGGGACAGGGGGCCGAGGGCCCCAGCATTTT. This encodes CASSLGTGGRGPQHF.

The table lists this clonotype with a few counts. The chain recombines TRBV30 with TRBJ2-5; tentatively, D is TRBD1 (5 bases). V shed 3 bases and J shed 1 base, with 6 bases lying between them. Per germline, CDR1 GTSNPN and CDR2 SVGIG (reference sequence). The CDR3 loop spans 12 amino acids. This CDR3 is CAWRQGQETQYF. CDR3 nucleotide sequence: TGTGCCTGGAGGCAGGGCCAAGAGACCCAGTACTTC.

The chain uses TRBV12-3 or TRBV12-4 and TRBJ2-3, with 10 bases fitting TRBD2. The CDR3 totals 15 residues. The trim removed 6 bases at V and 0 bases at J, leaving 3 bases unmatched. The CDR3 DNA follows: TGTGCCAGCAGCGCTAGCGGGGGAAGCACAGATACGCAGTATTTT. Encoded protein: CASSASGGSTDTQYF.

In its sample, this clonotype was seen a few times. The CDR3 DNA follows: TGTGCCAGCAGCTTCCCCCTGGGATCGCGGGGGAAGTCCACCGGGGAGCTGTTTTTT. Encoded protein: CASSFPLGSRGKSTGELFF. V and J are TRBV7-2 and TRBJ2-2; 7 bases align to TRBD2. Germline values: CDR1 SGHTA, CDR2 FQGNSA. The CDR3 runs 19 residues. J lost 4 bases, V lost 3 bases, and 17 bases had no gene match.

This clonotype was counted only a few times. The chain couples TRBV12-3 or TRBV12-4 to TRBJ1-6; possible D gene TRBD1, 6 bases. This CDR3 is 14 amino acids long. V was pared by 5 bases and J by 9 bases, with 14 bases between. The CDR3 bases are TGTGCCAGCAGTCCACAGGGCCGGGGTTCACCCCTCCACTTT. This sequence encodes CASSPQGRGSPLHF.